These 27 T cell receptor beta chains came from one sample sequenced in a study of beta chain features in type 1 diabetes. Reverse transcribing all isolated RNA meant expressed TCRB transcripts were sequenced. Clones were sequenced by immunoSEQ multiplex PCR, and TCRdb holds only the in-frame ones, with some missing. The sample yields fewer than 250,000 clones, 13% to 15% seen once. Sequenced material: naive CD4+ T cells from blood. Receptor source: a middle-aged woman in good health.

The genes are TRBV11-2 and TRBJ1-1; no firm D call. CDR1 and CDR2 (germline): SGHAT, FQNNGV. CDR3 length: 11 amino acids. Deletions cut 5 bases from V and 4 bases from J, with 5 bases between. The CDR3 sequence is CASSPGTEAFF. In DNA form, the CDR3 reads TGTGCCAGCAGCCCCGGCACTGAAGCTTTCTTT. Full variable domain (rest looked up from reference TRBV11-2 and TRBJ1-1): EAGVAQSPRYKIIEKRQSVAFWCNPISGHATLYWYQQILGQGPKLLIQFQNNGVVDDSQLPKDRFSAERLKGVDSTLKIQPAKLEDSAVYLCASSPGTEAFFGQGTRLTVV.

The chain recombines TRBV4-3 with TRBJ2-5; TRBD2 is a possible D gene (5 bases). Germline values: CDR1 LGHNA, CDR2 YSLEER. The V and J ends lost 0 bases and 5 bases respectively, with 13 bases between them. The CDR3 sequence is 15 residues long. Here the CDR3 DNA reads TGCGCCAGCAGCCAAGAGAGGGATTTCAGGGAGACCCAGTACTTC. Protein product: CASSQERDFRETQYF.

In this sample, this clone turned up once. One end of the junction is discordant with germline, which a read error may explain. The V call is TRBV7-9, the J call TRBJ2-7; D remains unclear. The CDR3 has 12 amino acids. Germline values: CDR1 SEHNR, CDR2 FQNEAQ (reference sequence). CDR3 in amino acids: CSSSLGPSEQYF. CDR3 DNA sequence: TGTTCCAGCAGCTTAGGCCCTAGCGAGCAGTACTTC.

There are many counts of this clone. The rearrangement links TRBV7-2 to TRBJ2-5; D is unresolved. This CDR3 has 13 residues. Germline loops: CDR1 SGHTA, CDR2 FQGNSA. Trimming stripped 6 bases from V and 4 bases from J, with 12 bases between. In DNA, the CDR3 is TGTGCCAGCAGTCTAGAATTCCCAGAGACCCAGTACTTC. It translates to CASSLEFPETQYF.

The chain combines TRBV6-1 with TRBJ2-1, with TRBD1 identical over 7 bases. J gave up 6 bases and V 4 bases, and 6 bases lay outside the gene matches. Germline assignment: CDR1 MNHNS and CDR2 SASEGT. This CDR3 contains 14 residues. CDR3 sequence: CASSVISGGNEQFF. The DNA for the CDR3 is TGTGCCAGCAGTGTAATATCAGGGGGCAATGAGCAGTTCTTC.

The genes are TRBV5-1 and TRBJ2-1; 9 bases map to TRBD2. Germline V gene lookup returns CDR1 SGHRS and CDR2 YFSETQ. This CDR3 has 15 amino acids. With V trimmed by 0 bases and J by 5 bases, 3 bases remained unmatched. The CDR3 sequence: CASSLALAGNNEQFF. In DNA, the CDR3 is TGCGCCAGCAGCTTGGCCCTAGCGGGGAACAATGAGCAGTTCTTC.

This clone was detected only a few times. The gene calls are TRBV5-4 and TRBJ1-1, with 7 bases identical to TRBD1. CDR3 length: 15 residues. Germline V gene sequence: CDR1 SGHNT, CDR2 YYREEE (reference sequence). The J segment lost 1 base and the V segment lost 5 bases, leaving 8 bases of the junction unmatched. CDR3 nucleotide sequence: TGTGCCAGCAGGCTCGCCGGGACAGCGAACACTGAAGCTTTCTTT. This encodes CASRLAGTANTEAFF. Complete variable domain (other parts from reference TRBV5-4 and TRBJ1-1): ETGVTQSPTHLIKTRGQQVTLRCSSQSGHNTVSWYQQALGQGPQFIFQYYREEENGRGNFPPRFSGLQFPNYSSELNVNALELDDSALYLCASRLAGTANTEAFFGQGTRLTVV.

The chain combines TRBV5-8 with TRBJ2-3; a weak D match, TRBD2 (6 bases). Germline assignment: CDR1 SGHTS and CDR2 YDEGEE. The CDR3 contains 17 residues. Trimming left V 0 bases short and J 0 bases short, with 14 bases between. This CDR3 reads CASSLEGWGTSTDTQYF. The CDR3, as DNA: TGTGCCAGCAGCTTGGAAGGTTGGGGGACTAGCACAGATACGCAGTATTTT.

The chain carries TRBV27 and TRBJ1-1; D is perhaps TRBD1 (6 bases). CDR3 length equals 15 residues. With 3 bases removed from V and 2 bases from J, the gap between germline ends came to 13 bases. Looked up from germline, CDR1 is MNHEY and CDR2 is SMNVEV (reference sequence). The CDR3 region has the DNA TGTGCCAGCAGTTTGTTCACAGGGTCCAACACTGAAGCTTTCTTT. This sequence encodes CASSLFTGSNTEAFF.

The chain carries TRBV7-9 and TRBJ2-5; D might be TRBD1 (5 bases). There are 15 residues in the CDR3. Trimming cost V 3 bases and J 0 bases, with 11 bases left between them. The germline CDR1 and CDR2 sequences are SEHNR and FQNEAQ (reference sequence). CDR3 coding DNA: TGTGCCAGCAGCTTTGAAGGACACTACCAAGAGACCCAGTACTTC. Protein product: CASSFEGHYQETQYF. Using reference TRBV7-9 and TRBJ2-5 for the parts outside the CDR3, the full variable domain is DTGVSQNPRHKITKRGQNVTFRCDPISEHNRLYWYRQTLGQGPEFLTYFQNEAQLEKSRLLSDRFSAERPKGSFSTLEIQRTEQGDSAMYLCASSFEGHYQETQYFGPGTRLLVL.

This clone was seen just once. This sequence joins TRBV6-5 and TRBJ1-1; the match to TRBD1 covers 7 bases. This CDR3 has 14 residues. Per germline, CDR1 MNHEY and CDR2 SVGAGI. V gave up 5 bases and J gave up 1 base; unmatched junction bases: 4. The CDR3 protein is CASSRDRENTEAFF. The DNA of the CDR3 is TGTGCCAGCAGTAGGGACAGAGAGAACACTGAAGCTTTCTTT.

This clone was picked up a small number of times. The chain has TRBV15 and TRBJ2-7, with 8 bases aligning to TRBD1. J lost 2 bases, V lost 4 bases, and 7 bases had no gene match. The germline gives CDR1 LNHNV, CDR2 YYDKDF (reference sequence). The CDR3 is 15 residues long. The CDR3, as DNA: TGTGCCACCAGCACAGGGGGCATAAGCCCCTACGAGCAGTACTTC. Its protein product is CATSTGGISPYEQYF.

The chain recombines TRBV5-1 with TRBJ2-3, with 10 bases matching TRBD1. Unmatched junction bases numbered 2, after V lost 7 bases and J lost 0 bases. CDR1 and CDR2 (germline): SGHRS, YFSETQ. This CDR3 has 14 residues. Here the CDR3 reads CASWGQGSTDTQYF. The CDR3 DNA sequence: TGCGCCAGCTGGGGACAGGGGAGCACAGATACGCAGTATTTT.

The V call is TRBV12-5, the J call TRBJ2-1; 7 bases agree with TRBD1. Germline V CDR1 and CDR2: LGHNT, FRNRAP. This CDR3 spans 16 amino acids. Unmatched junction bases numbered 8, after V lost 4 bases and J lost 2 bases. The CDR3 bases are TGTGCTAGTGGTTCGACCGGGACAGCCCCCTACAATGAGCAGTTCTTC. This translates into CASGSTGTAPYNEQFF.

The V call is TRBV5-4, the J call TRBJ2-1, with D uncertain. Trimming removed 6 bases at V and 6 bases at J, with 19 bases between. This CDR3 has 15 amino acids. Germline V gene sequence: CDR1 SGHNT, CDR2 YYREEE (reference sequence). The DNA for the CDR3 is TGTGCCAGCAACCCCGAAAAGTTTAGTGTCAATGAGCAGTTCTTC. Translation: CASNPEKFSVNEQFF. Supplemented by reference TRBV5-4 and TRBJ2-1, the full variable domain reads ETGVTQSPTHLIKTRGQQVTLRCSSQSGHNTVSWYQQALGQGPQFIFQYYREEENGRGNFPPRFSGLQFPNYSSELNVNALELDDSALYLCASNPEKFSVNEQFFGPGTRLTVL.

Only a few counts were recorded for this clone. CDR3 DNA: TGTGCCGGGAAGGCAGGGCGCTACAATGAGCAGTTCTTC. Translated: CAGKAGRYNEQFF. The rearrangement links TRBV5-4 to TRBJ2-1, with D perhaps TRBD1 (5 bases). Germline V gene sequence: CDR1 SGHNT, CDR2 YYREEE (reference sequence). The CDR3 is 13 amino acids. V was cut by 10 bases and J by 3 bases, with 14 bases left in between. The full variable domain, rest sourced from reference TRBV5-4 and TRBJ2-1, is ETGVTQSPTHLIKTRGQQVTLRCSSQSGHNTVSWYQQALGQGPQFIFQYYREEENGRGNFPPRFSGLQFPNYSSELNVNALELDDSALYLCAGKAGRYNEQFFGPGTRLTVL.

This clone has more than one count but fewer than ten. The chain joins TRBV6-5 to TRBJ1-1; 9 bases line up with TRBD1. From germline, CDR1 is MNHEY and CDR2 SVGAGI. The CDR3 sequence is 13 residues long. With 10 bases clipped from V and 11 bases from J, the junction kept 14 bases outside the gene matches. The CDR3 loop is CAIPGQGAFSAFF. Here the CDR3 DNA reads TGTGCCATACCGGGACAGGGCGCGTTCTCGGCTTTCTTT.

This clone appeared many times. V gene TRBV7-9 combines with J gene TRBJ2-3; 7 positions match TRBD1. This CDR3 has 15 amino acids. J gave up 1 base and V 0 bases, and 1 base lay outside the gene matches. The V gene's germline CDR1 is SEHNR and CDR2 FQNEAQ (reference sequence). CDR3 residues: CASSLAGQRTDTQYF. The CDR3 coding sequence is TGTGCCAGCAGCTTAGCGGGACAGCGCACAGATACGCAGTATTTT. The complete variable domain, with remaining parts taken from reference TRBV7-9 and TRBJ2-3, reads DTGVSQNPRHKITKRGQNVTFRCDPISEHNRLYWYRQTLGQGPEFLTYFQNEAQLEKSRLLSDRFSAERPKGSFSTLEIQRTEQGDSAMYLCASSLAGQRTDTQYFGPGTRLTVL.

This chain joins TRBV5-8 and TRBJ2-3, with a tentative D call TRBD2 (6 bases). The CDR3 covers 16 residues. Between the trimmed V and J ends, which lost 4 bases and 2 bases, there was a span of 17 bases. Per the germline V gene, CDR1 is SGHTS and CDR2 is YDEGEE. In nucleotides, the CDR3 is TGTGCCAGCAGCCCGGCGGGCAGCGGGTTCACAGATACGCAGTATTTT. Translated, it gives CASSPAGSGFTDTQYF.

The gene calls are TRBV7-2 and TRBJ2-1; 8 nucleotides align to TRBD2. The germline gives CDR1 SGHTA, CDR2 FQGNSA. This CDR3 is built from 18 residues. The ends lost 3 bases at V and 0 bases at J; junction bases unmatched: 10. CDR3: CASSFGWSGGSSYNEQFF. CDR3 coding DNA: TGTGCCAGCAGCTTTGGATGGAGCGGGGGAAGCTCCTACAATGAGCAGTTCTTC.

A few counts support this clone. The chain employs TRBV4-1 and TRBJ2-1; D is ambiguous. Germline CDR1 is MGHRA and CDR2 is YSYEKL. This CDR3 comprises 15 residues. Deletions cut 1 base from V and 2 bases from J, with 9 bases between. CDR3 residues: CASSQARNPYNEQFF. The CDR3 region has the DNA TGCGCCAGCAGCCAAGCTAGGAACCCCTACAATGAGCAGTTCTTC.

On this clone: The same CDR3 is also encoded by other DNA sequences in this sample. The chain is built from TRBV6-5 and TRBJ1-5, with 11 bases that match TRBD1. J gave up 7 bases and V 5 bases, and 1 base lay outside the gene matches. This CDR3 has 13 amino acids. The V gene's germline CDR1 is MNHEY and CDR2 SVGAGI. In nucleotides, the CDR3 is TGTGCCAGCAGTCGGACAGGGGGCCAGCCCCAGCATTTT. Protein: CASSRTGGQPQHF.

This clone was observed once. This chain joins TRBV4-3 and TRBJ1-3; perhaps TRBD1 as D (5 bases). Germline V gives CDR1 LGHNA, CDR2 YSLEER. The CDR3 consists of 18 residues. Between the trimmed V and J ends, which lost 0 bases and 2 bases, there was a span of 17 bases. The CDR3 nucleotides are TGCGCCAGCAGCCAAGAGGCAATGTTCAGGGAAACTGGAAACACCATATATTTT. Its protein product is CASSQEAMFRETGNTIYF.

This clone was seen a few times. The genes are TRBV5-4 and TRBJ2-3; 11 nucleotides agree with TRBD2. Germline-derived CDR1 and CDR2 are SGHNT and YYREEE (reference sequence). This CDR3 has 16 amino acids. The V segment lost 3 bases and the J segment 7 bases; nucleotides outside the gene matches: 10. The DNA of the CDR3 is TGTGCCAGCAGCTCGACTAGCGGGGTAGTATTGAATACGCAGTATTTT. Amino acid sequence: CASSSTSGVVLNTQYF. Together with reference TRBV5-4 and TRBJ2-3, the CDR3 gives the full variable domain: ETGVTQSPTHLIKTRGQQVTLRCSSQSGHNTVSWYQQALGQGPQFIFQYYREEENGRGNFPPRFSGLQFPNYSSELNVNALELDDSALYLCASSSTSGVVLNTQYFGPGTRLTVL.

A few counts support this clone. The chain carries TRBV4-1 and TRBJ1-6, with D perhaps TRBD1 (6 bases). The CDR3 has 15 residues. V was trimmed by 0 bases and J by 10 bases, leaving 13 bases between them. Germline CDR1 reads MGHRA; CDR2 reads YSYEKL. The CDR3 region has the DNA TGCGCCAGCAGCCAAGAAAATACAGGGCGCTCACCCCTCCACTTT. Protein product: CASSQENTGRSPLHF.

This clone has only a few counts. The chain has TRBV5-1 and TRBJ1-4, with D uncertain. Trimming shortened V by 3 bases and J by 8 bases, and 11 bases separated the two germline ends. CDR1 and CDR2 from the germline V gene are SGHRS and YFSETQ. The CDR3 has 13 residues. The CDR3 sequence: CASSSKVEEKLFF. For the CDR3, the DNA is TGCGCCAGCAGCTCCAAGGTGGAGGAAAAACTGTTTTTT.

The rearrangement uses TRBV18 and TRBJ2-1; a possible D gene is TRBD2 (7 bases). V was cut by 3 bases and J by 8 bases, with 20 bases left in between. Germline lookup yields CDR1 KGHSH and CDR2 LQKENI. The CDR3 consists of 16 residues. This chain's CDR3 is CASSPSVWGGTDEQFF. The DNA for the CDR3 is TGTGCCAGCTCACCTTCCGTGTGGGGGGGCACTGATGAGCAGTTCTTC.